A selection of T cell receptor beta chains follows, all from one sample in a study of blood T cell repertoires in COVID-19. Assay: immunoSEQ multiplex PCR; the TCRdb copy retains only in-frame clones and omits some. Among fewer than 80,000 clones listed, approximately 78% were seen once. The sample consisted of peripheral blood. The receptors derive from a woman of 80 years or more with acute or convalescent COVID-19. Each CDR3 is given with its conserved first and last residue. The D gene is left open where the match is weak. The size entry is marked missing in some rows and otherwise reads once, few, many or a size class.

CDR3 length	V gene	D gene	J gene	clone size	CDR3 protein	CDR3 DNA
14	TRBV20-1	TRBD2	TRBJ2-3	-	CSASALADTDTQYF	TGCAGTGCTAGTGCGCTAGCGGACACAGATACGCAGTATTTT
14	TRBV2	TRBD2	TRBJ2-1	-	CASSTSGGADEQFF	TGTGCCAGCAGCACAAGCGGGGGGGCCGATGAGCAGTTCTTC
13	TRBV6-5	-	TRBJ1-2	-	CASSSGANYGYTF	TGTGCCAGCAGCTCCGGGGCTAACTATGGCTACACCTTC
17	TRBV18	-	TRBJ2-7	-	CASSPSNAGPSSYEQYF	TGTGCCAGCTCACCAAGCAATGCGGGGCCAAGCTCCTACGAGCAGTACTTC
13	TRBV11-3	TRBD2	TRBJ2-7	-	CASSSSGRDEQYF	TGTGCCAGCAGCTCCTCGGGGAGGGACGAGCAGTACTTC
14	TRBV5-1	-	TRBJ2-2	-	CASSLSQNTGELFF	TGCGCCAGCAGCTTGTCACAGAACACCGGGGAGCTGTTTTTT
14	TRBV6-5	-	TRBJ1-2	-	CASTAGISNYGYTF	TGTGCCAGCACCGCAGGGATTTCTAACTATGGCTACACCTTC
15	TRBV14	-	TRBJ1-5	-	CASSPRGARGQPQHF	TGTGCCAGCAGCCCGCGGGGGGCGCGAGGGCAGCCCCAGCATTTT
16	TRBV11-2	TRBD2	TRBJ2-1	-	CASSLLAGGTYNEQFF	TGTGCCAGCAGCTTATTAGCGGGGGGAACCTACAATGAGCAGTTCTTC
17	TRBV5-1	-	TRBJ1-2	few	CASSLDGSAGDVGGYTF	TGCGCCAGCAGCTTGGATGGTTCGGCAGGGGACGTCGGAGGCTACACCTTC
13	TRBV28	-	TRBJ1-5	few	CASSGGYNQPQHF	TGTGCCAGCAGTGGGGGCTACAATCAGCCCCAGCATTTT
13	TRBV30	-	TRBJ2-5	-	CAWSSGGRWTQYF	TGTGCCTGGAGTTCTGGAGGGCGGTGGACCCAGTACTTC
15	TRBV6-5	-	TRBJ1-2	-	CASSYSTQAFYGYTF	TGTGCCAGCAGTTACTCGACACAGGCCTTCTATGGCTACACCTTC
16	TRBV6-6	TRBD1	TRBJ1-4	-	CASSFRQGGTNEKLFF	TGTGCCAGCAGTTTCCGACAGGGGGGAACTAATGAAAAACTGTTTTTT
14	TRBV4-2	TRBD1	TRBJ1-2	-	CASSPGTGVHGYTF	TGTGCCAGCAGCCCCGGGACAGGGGTGCATGGCTACACCTTC
14	TRBV7-2	-	TRBJ1-5	-	CASSLEAGNQPQHF	TGTGCCAGCAGCTTAGAAGCCGGCAATCAGCCCCAGCATTTT
15	TRBV18	TRBD1	TRBJ1-3	-	CASSKRDSSGNTIYF	TGTGCCAGCTCAAAACGGGACAGCTCTGGAAACACCATATATTTT
16	TRBV5-6	-	TRBJ2-2	once	CASSLVRGRYTGELFF	TGTGCCAGCAGCTTGGTTCGCGGGCGATACACCGGGGAGCTGTTTTTT